This TCR beta chain is from a study of blood T cell repertoires in COVID-19. Overall study context: Whether acute or convalescent, the COVID-19 samples came from the United States, Italy and Spain.

The CDR3 sequence is 13 residues long. Trimming left V 5 bases short and J 7 bases short, with 11 bases between. Here immunoSEQ multiplex PCR was the method, and the copy in TCRdb shows in-frame clones only, minus some. The table has over 200,000 clones, 70% to 90% seen once. The sequence came from a woman aged 35 to 49 with acute or convalescent COVID-19. The sample taken for sequencing was peripheral blood. This chain uses TRBV12-3 or TRBV12-4 with TRBJ2-2; D unresolved. DNA for the CDR3: TGTGCCAGCAGTCCTAGATTGGACGGGGAGCTGTTTTTT. Amino acid sequence: CASSPRLDGELFF.